This is a list of T cell receptor beta chains from one sample in a study of Graves' ophthalmopathy and Graves' hyperthyroidism. TCRdb used MiXCR to reprocess the multiplex PCR reads, holding one entry per CDR3 protein. The table shows fewer than 250,000 distinct CDR3 sequences, with around 28% occurring only once. Material for sequencing was peripheral blood. These receptors were taken from a man aged 45 to 65 with Graves' ophthalmopathy. Each CDR3 is given with its conserved first and last residue. D genes are given only for firm matches. Clone size is not always given. Where it is, it says once, few, many or a class for expanded clones.

d_gene: NA; j_gene: TRBJ2-7; v_gene: TRBV19; abundance: NA; CDR3aa: CASSLTGDWSYEQYF; CDR3nt: TGTGCCAGTAGCCTTACAGGGGACTGGTCCTACGAGCAGTACTTC
d_gene: NA; j_gene: TRBJ2-5; v_gene: TRBV25-1; abundance: many; CDR3aa: CASSEFGGREETQYF; CDR3nt: TGTGCCAGCAGTGAATTCGGGGGGCGGGAAGAGACCCAGTACTTC
d_gene: NA; j_gene: TRBJ2-2; v_gene: TRBV14; abundance: many; CDR3aa: CASSQDPSGSGPTGELFF; CDR3nt: TGTGCCAGCAGCCAAGATCCTTCCGGGAGTGGGCCCACCGGGGAGCTGTTTTTT
d_gene: NA; j_gene: TRBJ2-2; v_gene: TRBV9; abundance: many; CDR3aa: CASSDRGPTGELFF; CDR3nt: TGTGCCAGCAGCGACAGAGGTCCAACCGGGGAGCTGTTTTTT
d_gene: NA; j_gene: TRBJ2-5; v_gene: TRBV20-1; abundance: many; CDR3aa: CSVKPAEETQYF; CDR3nt: TGCAGTGTTAAGCCAGCAGAAGAGACCCAGTACTTC
d_gene: NA; j_gene: TRBJ1-2; v_gene: TRBV6-1; abundance: NA; CDR3aa: CASSAREANYGYTF; CDR3nt: TGTGCCAGCAGCGCCCGGGAGGCGAACTATGGCTACACCTTC
d_gene: NA; j_gene: TRBJ2-5; v_gene: TRBV14; abundance: many; CDR3aa: CASSQEEELIGQMETQYF; CDR3nt: TGTGCCAGCAGCCAAGAGGAGGAGTTGATCGGCCAGATGGAGACCCAGTACTTC
d_gene: TRBD2; j_gene: TRBJ2-7; v_gene: TRBV3-1; abundance: many; CDR3aa: CASSQSGRYGYEQYF; CDR3nt: TGTGCCAGCAGCCAAAGCGGGAGGTACGGCTACGAGCAGTACTTC
d_gene: NA; j_gene: TRBJ2-7; v_gene: TRBV5-1; abundance: many; CDR3aa: CASSLEGAPYEQYF; CDR3nt: TGCGCCAGCAGCTTGGAAGGTGCCCCCTACGAGCAGTACTTC
d_gene: NA; j_gene: TRBJ1-1; v_gene: TRBV18; abundance: many; CDR3aa: CASSPAFGSDTEAFF; CDR3nt: TGTGCCAGCTCACCGGCCTTCGGATCGGACACTGAAGCTTTCTTT
d_gene: NA; j_gene: TRBJ2-7; v_gene: TRBV28; abundance: many; CDR3aa: CASLEGGHVGHEQYF; CDR3nt: TGTGCCAGCCTAGAAGGGGGGCACGTAGGCCACGAGCAGTACTTC
d_gene: NA; j_gene: TRBJ2-6; v_gene: TRBV19; abundance: many; CDR3aa: CASRTRVAGANVLTF; CDR3nt: TGTGCCAGTAGAACTAGGGTCGCTGGGGCCAACGTCCTGACTTTC
d_gene: NA; j_gene: TRBJ2-5; v_gene: TRBV11-2; abundance: many; CDR3aa: CASSQGGPRNQYF; CDR3nt: TGTGCCAGCAGCCAGGGGGGACCTAGGAACCAGTACTTC
d_gene: NA; j_gene: TRBJ1-1; v_gene: TRBV30; abundance: NA; CDR3aa: CAGGVRAEAFF; CDR3nt: TGTGCCGGCGGGGTCAGAGCCGAAGCTTTCTTT
d_gene: NA; j_gene: TRBJ2-4; v_gene: TRBV27; abundance: many; CDR3aa: CASSLNVKNIQYF; CDR3nt: TGTGCCAGCAGTTTGAACGTCAAAAACATTCAGTACTTC
d_gene: NA; j_gene: TRBJ1-5; v_gene: TRBV4-1; abundance: many; CDR3aa: CASSQDDGSNQPQHF; CDR3nt: TGCGCCAGCAGCCAAGACGACGGTAGCAATCAGCCCCAGCATTTT
d_gene: TRBD2; j_gene: TRBJ2-7; v_gene: TRBV6-2/TRBV6-3; abundance: once; CDR3aa: CASNRLAGVEQYF; CDR3nt: TGTGCCAGCAATAGACTAGCGGGAGTCGAGCAGTACTTC
d_gene: NA; j_gene: TRBJ2-7; v_gene: TRBV11-2; abundance: NA; CDR3aa: CASSWGRRALSYEQYF; CDR3nt: TGTGCCAGCAGCTGGGGACGGCGGGCCCTTTCCTACGAGCAGTACTTC
d_gene: TRBD1; j_gene: TRBJ1-1; v_gene: TRBV6-1; abundance: many; CDR3aa: CASSEGQGNTEAFF; CDR3nt: TGTGCCAGCAGTGAGGGACAGGGCAACACTGAAGCTTTCTTT
d_gene: TRBD1; j_gene: TRBJ1-1; v_gene: TRBV6-5; abundance: many; CDR3aa: CASSYGDRWAEAFF; CDR3nt: TGTGCCAGCAGTTACGGGGACAGGTGGGCTGAAGCTTTCTTT
d_gene: TRBD1; j_gene: TRBJ2-5; v_gene: TRBV19; abundance: many; CDR3aa: CASSTTGVGQETQYF; CDR3nt: TGTGCCAGTAGCACTACAGGGGTAGGCCAAGAGACCCAGTACTTC
d_gene: TRBD1; j_gene: TRBJ1-5; v_gene: TRBV27; abundance: many; CDR3aa: CASSSGQGNQPQHF; CDR3nt: TGTGCCAGCAGTTCCGGACAGGGCAATCAGCCCCAGCATTTT
d_gene: NA; j_gene: TRBJ1-3; v_gene: TRBV9; abundance: NA; CDR3aa: CASSSRPGGNTIYF; CDR3nt: TGTGCCAGCAGCTCCCGGCCGGGTGGAAACACCATATATTTT
d_gene: NA; j_gene: TRBJ1-1; v_gene: TRBV7-6; abundance: many; CDR3aa: CASSRLLGANTEAFF; CDR3nt: TGTGCCAGCAGCCGGCTTTTAGGGGCAAACACTGAAGCTTTCTTT
d_gene: NA; j_gene: TRBJ2-2; v_gene: TRBV7-2; abundance: many; CDR3aa: CASSLGIWGTGELFF; CDR3nt: TGTGCCAGCAGCTTAGGAATATGGGGAACCGGGGAGCTGTTTTTT
d_gene: TRBD2; j_gene: TRBJ2-5; v_gene: TRBV10-3; abundance: NA; CDR3aa: CAISKEGLAETQYF; CDR3nt: TGTGCCATCAGTAAGGAGGGACTAGCGGAGACCCAGTACTTC
d_gene: NA; j_gene: TRBJ2-7; v_gene: TRBV10-3; abundance: many; CDR3aa: CAISESTLGGGEQYF; CDR3nt: TGTGCCATCAGTGAGTCGACTCTGGGGGGTGGCGAGCAGTACTTC
d_gene: TRBD1; j_gene: TRBJ2-5; v_gene: TRBV27; abundance: many; CDR3aa: CASSSNTGVETQYF; CDR3nt: TGTGCCAGCAGTTCAAATACAGGGGTAGAGACCCAGTACTTC
d_gene: TRBD2; j_gene: TRBJ2-7; v_gene: TRBV11-2; abundance: many; CDR3aa: CASSSTTSGRVDEQYF; CDR3nt: TGTGCCAGCAGCTCAACGACTAGCGGGAGGGTGGACGAGCAGTACTTC